One and the same sample provided the 30 T cell receptor beta chains below, sequenced in a study of PD-1 blockade in classical Hodgkin lymphoma. Every single patient, without exception, relapsed after autologous stem cell transplantation, and brentuximab vedotin exposure varied. The protocol was immunoSEQ multiplex PCR, while the TCRdb copy is restricted to in-frame clones and leaves out a portion. The sample lists about 20,000 clones, 65% to 90% occurring once. Sequencing used peripheral blood mononuclear cells (PBMCs), obtained at baseline. These receptors all come from a human donor with classical Hodgkin lymphoma.

This clone was seen a handful of times. CDR3 sequence (DNA): TGCGCCAGCAGGCAAGGACAAACCCAAGAGACCCAGTACTTC. Residues: CASRQGQTQETQYF. The chain carries TRBV5-1 and TRBJ2-5; D is perhaps TRBD1 (5 bases). The V gene lost 5 bases and the J gene lost 1 base, with 12 bases spanning the gap. Germline V lookup: CDR1 SGHRS, CDR2 YFSETQ. CDR3 length: 14 amino acids.

V gene TRBV5-6 combines with J gene TRBJ2-3; 7 bases match TRBD1. The CDR3 has 15 residues. CDR1 and CDR2 (germline): SGHDT, YYEEEE. The V segment lost 0 bases and the J segment 2 bases; nucleotides outside the gene matches: 3. The DNA for the CDR3 is TGTGCCAGCAGCTTGGGGGACAGAGCCACAGATACGCAGTATTTT. This translates into CASSLGDRATDTQYF.

V is TRBV4-1 and J is TRBJ2-7; 10 bases agree with TRBD2. Per germline, CDR1 MGHRA and CDR2 YSYEKL. J lost 3 bases, V lost 4 bases, and 9 bases had no gene match. The CDR3 extends over 16 amino acids. The CDR3 DNA follows: TGCGCCAGCAGCCCCGGGGGGCTAGCGGGAGACTACGAGCAGTACTTC. Amino acids: CASSPGGLAGDYEQYF.

The chain uses TRBV28 and TRBJ2-7; 12 nucleotides line up with TRBD2. The germline V gene encodes CDR1 MDHEN and CDR2 SYDVKM. CDR3 length: 18 residues. V shed 2 bases, J shed 1 base, and the junction held 9 bases outside the gene matches. The CDR3 DNA reads TGTGCCAGCAGTTTACTAGCGGGAGGGCCGGCGTCTTCCTACGAGCAGTACTTC. It translates to CASSLLAGGPASSYEQYF.

This clone was detected a few times. The chain links TRBV5-1 to TRBJ2-3; 7 bases are a match to TRBD2. The germline CDR1 and CDR2 sequences are SGHRS and YFSETQ. Trimming removed 0 bases from V and 6 bases from J; junction bases left unmatched: 1. This CDR3 comprises 13 residues. CDR3 nucleotide sequence: TGCGCCAGCAGCTTGGACGGGAGGGATACGCAGTATTTT. It is translated as CASSLDGRDTQYF.

The J gene is TRBJ1-1, the V gene TRBV19; TRBD1 might be the D (6 bases). V was cut by 6 bases and J by 0 bases, with 20 bases left in between. Germline V gene data show CDR1 as LNHDA and CDR2 as SQIVND (reference sequence). This CDR3 is built from 17 residues. The CDR3 DNA is TGTGCCAGTAGCCCCCTTCGGACAGTCATCCTGAACACTGAAGCTTTCTTT. This codes for CASSPLRTVILNTEAFF.

This clone was seen a few times. The chain joins TRBV15 to TRBJ2-7; 12 bases are shared with TRBD1. CDR3 length: 16 residues. CDR1 and CDR2 from the germline V gene are LNHNV and YYDKDF (reference sequence). Unmatched junction bases numbered 10, after V lost 5 bases and J lost 5 bases. The DNA of the CDR3 is TGTGCCACCAGCCTCCGGGACAGGGGGCCAGCAGACGAGCAGTACTTC. It is translated as CATSLRDRGPADEQYF. Drawing the rest from reference TRBV15 and TRBJ2-7, the complete variable domain is DAMVIQNPRYQVTQFGKPVTLSCSQTLNHNVMYWYQQKSSQAPKLLFHYYDKDFNNEADTPDNFQSRRPNTSFCFLDIRSPGLGDTAMYLCATSLRDRGPADEQYFGPGTRLTVT.

This sequence joins TRBV6-5 and TRBJ1-6; D is undetermined. With 3 bases removed from V and 0 bases from J, the gap between germline ends came to 9 bases. Looked up from germline, CDR1 is MNHEY and CDR2 is SVGAGI. The CDR3 is 16 residues long. The CDR3 spells CASSYTGSSYNSPLHF. The CDR3 nucleotides are TGTGCCAGCAGTTATACCGGGAGCTCCTATAATTCACCCCTCCACTTT.

The chain uses TRBV29-1 and TRBJ2-3; D may be TRBD2 (5 bases). Trimming removed 7 bases from V and 4 bases from J, with 12 bases in between. This CDR3 comprises 12 residues. Germline loops: CDR1 SQVTM, CDR2 ANQGSEA. In nucleotides, the CDR3 is TGCAGCGCCGGGATAACCCCAGATACGCAGTATTTT. It yields the protein CSAGITPDTQYF.

The chain couples TRBV7-9 to TRBJ1-2; no definite D call. The germline V gene has CDR1 SEHNR and CDR2 FQNEAQ (reference sequence). V gave up 2 bases and J gave up 1 base, with 17 bases separating them. The CDR3 loop spans 17 amino acids. The CDR3 nucleotides are TGTGCCAGCAGCTTAAAAGGTCCAGGACGGAATAACTATGGCTACACCTTC. Translating gives CASSLKGPGRNNYGYTF.

CDR3 DNA: TGCGCCAGCAGCTTCCCTCAGACCACCGGGGAGCTGTTTTTT. This gives the protein CASSFPQTTGELFF. The chain uses TRBV5-1 and TRBJ2-2; D is uncertain. This CDR3 has 14 residues. The germline V gene has CDR1 SGHRS and CDR2 YFSETQ. Trimming pared 2 bases from V and 4 bases from J, leaving 9 bases between.

The V gene is TRBV5-1, the J gene TRBJ2-2, with 7 nucleotides matching TRBD1. Germline CDR1 is SGHRS and CDR2 is YFSETQ. This CDR3 spans 14 amino acids. Trimming took 4 bases from V and 5 from J; bases not matched to a gene: 5. The CDR3 DNA is TGCGCCAGCAGCAAGGGGACAGTGACCGGGGAGCTGTTTTTT. Encoded protein: CASSKGTVTGELFF.

This sequence joins TRBV5-1 and TRBJ1-2, with TRBD1 matching 7 bases. The CDR3 spans 16 residues. V dropped 3 bases and J dropped 0; count of bases not matched to a gene: 8. Germline values: CDR1 SGHRS, CDR2 YFSETQ. For the CDR3, the DNA is TGCGCCAGCAGCTGGGGGACAGAATACTCTAACTATGGCTACACCTTC. It translates to CASSWGTEYSNYGYTF.

CDR3 bases: TGTGCCAGCAGTTTCATGGGTTCTGGGGATACGCAGTATTTT. It encodes CASSFMGSGDTQYF. This chain links TRBV27 with TRBJ2-3; D gene uncertain. Trimming took off 3 bases at V and 6 bases at J, with 13 bases between the two ends. The CDR3 length is 14 residues. Germline V gene sequence: CDR1 MNHEY, CDR2 SMNVEV (reference sequence).

This clone was seen a handful of times. The V call is TRBV27, the J call TRBJ2-3, with 7 positions matching TRBD1. The germline V gene encodes CDR1 MNHEY and CDR2 SMNVEV (reference sequence). This CDR3 spans 12 amino acids. V dropped 9 bases and J dropped 5; count of bases not matched to a gene: 5. Written as DNA, the CDR3 is TGTGCCAGTGCCCAGGGGGTAGATACGCAGTATTTT. Amino acid sequence: CASAQGVDTQYF.

This chain uses TRBV30 with TRBJ1-1; D ambiguous. Germline lookup yields CDR1 GTSNPN and CDR2 SVGIG (reference sequence). This CDR3 has 14 amino acids. The V end lost 2 bases, the J end lost 0 bases, and 10 bases lay between the germline ends. DNA of the CDR3: TGTGCCTGGAGTCCCAACCGACTGAACACTGAAGCTTTCTTT. Translated: CAWSPNRLNTEAFF.

This chain uses TRBV19 with TRBJ1-1; D is unclear. Germline V gives CDR1 LNHDA, CDR2 SQIVND (reference sequence). This CDR3 is 15 amino acids long. Trimming cost V 7 bases and J 1 base, with 16 bases left between them. As DNA, the CDR3 is TGTGCCAGTAAGGACCGACCCTCCGGGAACACTGAAGCTTTCTTT. This translates into CASKDRPSGNTEAFF.

The chain links TRBV11-2 to TRBJ2-2; 12 positions match TRBD2. Germline V lookup: CDR1 SGHAT, CDR2 FQNNGV. V was clipped by 4 bases and J by 6 bases; unmatched bases: 3. The CDR3 has 15 amino acids. Here the CDR3 DNA reads TGTGCCAGCAGCTCCCTAGCGGGGGGGCCCGGGGAGCTGTTTTTT. Its translation: CASSSLAGGPGELFF.

This clone qualifies as medium-sized. The rearrangement joins TRBV19 to TRBJ1-5, with 9 positions matching TRBD1. Germline V lookup: CDR1 LNHDA, CDR2 SQIVND (reference sequence). The V gene end was trimmed by 6 bases and the J gene end by 2 bases; junction bases not matched to a gene: 5. The CDR3 contains 15 residues. CDR3 residues: CASRGGQGGNQPQHF. As DNA, the CDR3 is TGTGCCAGTAGAGGGGGACAGGGCGGCAATCAGCCCCAGCATTTT. Filled out from reference TRBV19 and TRBJ1-5, the complete variable domain reads DGGITQSPKYLFRKEGQNVTLSCEQNLNHDAMYWYRQDPGQGLRLIYYSQIVNDFQKGDIAEGYSVSREKKESFPLTVTSAQKNPTAFYLCASRGGQGGNQPQHFGDGTRLSIL.

This clone came up a few times. V and J are TRBV27 and TRBJ1-2, with D hard to call. The CDR3 consists of 13 residues. V lost 3 bases and J lost 8, with 13 bases in between. The V gene's germline CDR1 is MNHEY and CDR2 SMNVEV (reference sequence). The DNA for the CDR3 is TGTGCCAGCAGTTTCGGCACCCAGAAAGGCTACACCTTC. This gives the protein CASSFGTQKGYTF.

The V and J genes are TRBV18 and TRBJ1-1, with a tentative D call TRBD1 (6 bases). The CDR3 has 15 residues. Trimming stripped 4 bases from V and 3 bases from J, with 15 bases between. Per the germline V gene, CDR1 is KGHSH and CDR2 is LQKENI. The CDR3 sequence: CASSQHRDWDTEAFF. Written as DNA, the CDR3 is TGTGCCAGCTCACAACACAGGGACTGGGACACTGAAGCTTTCTTT.

This chain connects TRBV6-5 to TRBJ1-4; no firm D call. Germline V lookup: CDR1 MNHEY, CDR2 SVGAGI. V lost 2 bases to trimming and J lost 5 bases, with 6 bases between them. CDR3 length: 13 amino acids. The CDR3 DNA reads TGTGCCAGCAGTTACACTCCAAATGAAAAACTGTTTTTT. Amino acids: CASSYTPNEKLFF.

The CDR3 reads CASTDDRVSYEQYF. In nucleotides, the CDR3 is TGTGCCAGCACAGATGACAGGGTTTCCTACGAGCAGTACTTC. This chain connects TRBV7-9 to TRBJ2-7; TRBD1 matches 7 bases. Germline V gene lookup returns CDR1 SEHNR and CDR2 FQNEAQ (reference sequence). The length of the CDR3 is 14 residues. Trimming took 7 bases from V and 1 from J; bases not matched to a gene: 7.

The chain employs TRBV18 and TRBJ2-7, with D possibly TRBD2 on 10 matching bases. The length of the CDR3 is 24 residues. Between the trimmed V and J ends, which lost 2 bases and 3 bases, there was a span of 41 bases. The V gene's germline CDR1 is KGHSH and CDR2 LQKENI. The CDR3 DNA follows: TGTGCCAGCTCACCAGCCCTGGTGGGGACAGGGTCAGGGCTTAAGCGGGAGGGCCTCTACGAGCAGTACTTC. Protein product: CASSPALVGTGSGLKREGLYEQYF.

This chain links TRBV7-9 with TRBJ2-1; D is undetermined. The CDR3 sequence is 18 residues long. The ends were cut back, 1 base at V and 2 bases at J, with 18 bases in the middle. The V gene's germline CDR1 is SEHNR and CDR2 FQNEAQ (reference sequence). CDR3 region: CASSLVTFRGPPYNEQFF. The CDR3 coding sequence is TGTGCCAGCAGCTTAGTTACTTTCCGCGGACCTCCCTACAATGAGCAGTTCTTC. Using reference TRBV7-9 and TRBJ2-1 for the parts outside the CDR3, the full variable domain is DTGVSQNPRHKITKRGQNVTFRCDPISEHNRLYWYRQTLGQGPEFLTYFQNEAQLEKSRLLSDRFSAERPKGSFSTLEIQRTEQGDSAMYLCASSLVTFRGPPYNEQFFGPGTRLTVL.

This clone was seen only a few times. The V and J genes are TRBV28 and TRBJ1-2; D is unresolved. The CDR3 covers 16 residues. Germline assignment: CDR1 MDHEN and CDR2 SYDVKM. V was pared by 3 bases and J by 0 bases, with 14 bases between. The CDR3, as DNA: TGTGCCAGCAGTTTTCTTATGTTAGGGCCTAACTATGGCTACACCTTC. Encoded protein: CASSFLMLGPNYGYTF.

The chain combines TRBV30 with TRBJ2-1; TRBD2 matches 10 bases. Per the germline V gene, CDR1 is GTSNPN and CDR2 is SVGIG (reference sequence). Trimming removed 0 bases from V and 7 bases from J; junction bases left unmatched: 15. The CDR3 totals 18 residues. The DNA for the CDR3 is TGTGCCTGGAGTGTAGCTAGCGGGGGAACTCTATTATGGAATGAGCAGTTCTTC. It is translated as CAWSVASGGTLLWNEQFF.

The rearrangement joins TRBV19 to TRBJ2-7; 12 nucleotides match TRBD2. Looked up from germline, CDR1 is LNHDA and CDR2 is SQIVND (reference sequence). This CDR3 is built from 20 residues. V shed 3 bases and J 1 base; nucleotides not matched to a gene: 16. For the CDR3, the DNA is TGTGCCAGTAGTATGGGGCTAGCGGGAGGGTCGACGATCCTATCCTACGAGCAGTACTTC. This encodes CASSMGLAGGSTILSYEQYF. The full variable domain, its missing parts supplied by reference TRBV19 and TRBJ2-7, is DGGITQSPKYLFRKEGQNVTLSCEQNLNHDAMYWYRQDPGQGLRLIYYSQIVNDFQKGDIAEGYSVSREKKESFPLTVTSAQKNPTAFYLCASSMGLAGGSTILSYEQYFGPGTRLTVT.

The chain carries TRBV11-3 and TRBJ2-2; possible D gene TRBD1, 5 bases. The germline gives CDR1 SGHNT, CDR2 YENEEA. The germline V and J ends were trimmed by 2 bases and 7 bases, with 5 bases remaining between them. The CDR3 covers 12 residues. The CDR3 here is CASSLQGGELFF. The CDR3 DNA sequence: TGTGCCAGCAGCTTACAGGGCGGGGAGCTGTTTTTT. The variable domain in full, with the rest retrieved from reference TRBV11-3 and TRBJ2-2, is EAGVVQSPRYKIIEKKQPVAFWCNPISGHNTLYWYLQNLGQGPELLIRYENEEAVDDSQLPKDRFSAERLKGVDSTLKIQPAELGDSAVYLCASSLQGGELFFGEGSRLTVL.

This clone was detected only a few times. DNA for the CDR3: TGTGCGTCCCGGAGGGTGGATGTTAGCAATCAGCCCCAGCATTTT. Amino acid sequence: CASRRVDVSNQPQHF. The chain employs TRBV19 and TRBJ1-5; no clear D. The germline CDR1 and CDR2 sequences are LNHDA and SQIVND (reference sequence). The CDR3 is 15 residues long.